This passage covers 7 T cell receptor beta chains from one sample sequenced in a study of beta chain features in type 1 diabetes. Which antigens these TCRs recognize remains unknown. Expressed TCRB transcripts were sequenced after all isolated RNA was converted to cDNA. Measured with immunoSEQ multiplex PCR; TCRdb has only the in-frame clones, and not every one. The table lists 120,000 or so clones, 17% of them singletons. The study's findings and limits: Moderately but significantly shorter TCRB CDR3s were found in Type 1 diabetes patients in all four CD4+ subsets.

The material sequenced was central memory CD4+ T cells from blood. These receptors originate from a man aged 18-30 years with type 1 diabetes.

There are a few counts of this clone. This chain uses TRBV4-1 with TRBJ2-3; TRBD2 aligns across 11 bases. The CDR3 is made up of 17 amino acids. With V trimmed by 0 bases and J by 4 bases, 6 bases remained unmatched. Germline CDR1 MGHRA, CDR2 YSYEKL. The CDR3 nucleotides read TGCGCCAGCAGCCAAGATTCCGCTAGCGGGGGGCCAGATACGCAGTATTTT. Its protein product is CASSQDSASGGPDTQYF.

J is TRBJ2-5 and V is TRBV10-2; TRBD2 is a possible D gene (6 bases). This CDR3 spans 13 amino acids. Germline V gives CDR1 WSHSY, CDR2 SAAADI. V was pared by 2 bases and J by 4 bases, with 8 bases between. The CDR3, as DNA: TGCGCCAGCAGTGAGCAGGGAGGAGAGACCCAGTACTTC. This sequence encodes CASSEQGGETQYF.

The chain couples TRBV7-2 to TRBJ2-1; 9 bases map to TRBD2. V was clipped by 4 bases and J by 3 bases; unmatched bases: 4. Germline V lookup: CDR1 SGHTA, CDR2 FQGNSA. This CDR3 has 15 residues. The DNA for the CDR3 is TGTGCCAGCAGCTCGGGACTAGCTAGCTACAATGAGCAGTTCTTC. It specifies CASSSGLASYNEQFF.

The chain uses TRBV6-5 and TRBJ1-1; D remains unclear. The length of the CDR3 is 13 residues. Germline V lookup: CDR1 MNHEY, CDR2 SVGAGI. The V end lost 4 bases, the J end lost 1 base, and 7 bases lay between the germline ends. The CDR3 here is CASSLGPNTEAFF. The CDR3 coding sequence is TGTGCCAGCAGTTTAGGACCGAACACTGAAGCTTTCTTT.

In its sample, this clone was seen a few times. This chain joins TRBV5-1 and TRBJ1-5; a possible D gene is TRBD1 (6 bases). This CDR3 region has 15 residues. V was cut by 0 bases and J by 8 bases, with 15 bases left in between. Per germline, CDR1 SGHRS and CDR2 YFSETQ. CDR3 in DNA: TGCGCCAGCAGCTTGGGTTTACAGGGAACGGAGCCCCAGCATTTT. Translated, it gives CASSLGLQGTEPQHF.

The chain recombines TRBV15 with TRBJ2-5; D may be TRBD2 (7 bases). Deletions cut 1 base from V and 2 bases from J, with 20 bases between. The germline V gene encodes CDR1 LNHNV and CDR2 YYDKDF (reference sequence). The CDR3 loop spans 18 amino acids. Here the CDR3 DNA reads TGTGCCACCAGCAGAGGTGCGGGGGCCGATAATGGACAAGAGACCCAGTACTTC. This translates into CATSRGAGADNGQETQYF.

As for this clone: This may be a read error: a much more frequent sequence differs by one nucleotide. The CDR3 loop reads CASSYWEEETQYF. DNA of the CDR3: TGTGCCAGCAGTTACTGGGAAGAAGAGACCCAGTACTTC. The V call is TRBV6-6, the J call TRBJ2-5; D gene unclear. V gave up 1 base and J gave up 3 bases, with 6 bases separating them. This CDR3 is 13 amino acids long. Germline-derived CDR1 and CDR2 are MNHNY and SVGAGI (reference sequence).